Reported below is one TCR beta chain. A much larger clonotype is one base distant, so this may be a read error. In the same sample, other DNA sequences code for this CDR3. CDR3 length: 14 residues. Germline V gene lookup returns CDR1 SGDLS and CDR2 YYNGEE. Trimming cost V 1 base and J 0 bases, with 5 bases left between them. Libraries were prepared by immunoSEQ multiplex PCR; TCRdb keeps only in-frame clonotypes and omits some of them. Of roughly 1,000,000 clones detected, about four fifths appear once; the ten largest clones hold about 0.52%. The data were obtained in a study of shared clonotypes between healthy human individuals.

The sample comprised memory CD4+ T cells from PBMCs. Described subset: CD45RA-negative fraction. This receptor was obtained from a man aged 18 to 29 in good health. Some clones in this sample may be carry-over from other donors' samples. The rearrangement uses TRBV9 and TRBJ1-3; D unresolved. The CDR3 spells CASSVLSSGNTIYF. The CDR3 nucleotides are TGTGCCAGCAGCGTACTGAGCTCTGGAAACACCATATATTTT. The full variable domain, completed using reference TRBV9 and TRBJ1-3, is DSGVTQTPKHLITATGQRVTLRCSPRSGDLSVYWYQQSLDQGLQFLIQYYNGEERAKGNILERFSAQQFPDLHSELNLSSLELGDSALYFCASSVLSSGNTIYFGEGSWLTVV.